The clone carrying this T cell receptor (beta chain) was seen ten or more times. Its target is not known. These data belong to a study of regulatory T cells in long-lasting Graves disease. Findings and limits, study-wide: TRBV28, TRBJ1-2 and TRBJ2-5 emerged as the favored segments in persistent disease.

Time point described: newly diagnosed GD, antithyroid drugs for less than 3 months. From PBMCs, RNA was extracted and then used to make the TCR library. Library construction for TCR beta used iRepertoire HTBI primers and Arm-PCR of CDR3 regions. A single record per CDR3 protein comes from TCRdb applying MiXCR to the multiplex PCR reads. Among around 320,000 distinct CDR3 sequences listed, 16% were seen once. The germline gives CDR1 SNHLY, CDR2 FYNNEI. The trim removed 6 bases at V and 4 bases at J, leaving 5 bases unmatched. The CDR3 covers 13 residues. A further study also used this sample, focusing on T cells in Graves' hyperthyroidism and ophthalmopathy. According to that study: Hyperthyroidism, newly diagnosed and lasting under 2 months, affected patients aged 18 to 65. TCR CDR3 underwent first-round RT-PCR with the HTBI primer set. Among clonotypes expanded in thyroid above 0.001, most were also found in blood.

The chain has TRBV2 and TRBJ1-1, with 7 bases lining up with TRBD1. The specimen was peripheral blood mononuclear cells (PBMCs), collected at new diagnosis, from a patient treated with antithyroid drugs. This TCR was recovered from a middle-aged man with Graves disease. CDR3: CASRGTAPTEAFF. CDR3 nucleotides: TGTGCCAGCAGGGGGACAGCTCCCACTGAAGCTTTCTTT. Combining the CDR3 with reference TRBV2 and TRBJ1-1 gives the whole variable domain EPEVTQTPSHQVTQMGQEVILRCVPISNHLYFYWYRQILGQKVEFLVSFYNNEISEKSEIFDDQFSVERPDGSNFTLKIRSTKLEDSAMYFCASRGTAPTEAFFGQGTRLTVV.